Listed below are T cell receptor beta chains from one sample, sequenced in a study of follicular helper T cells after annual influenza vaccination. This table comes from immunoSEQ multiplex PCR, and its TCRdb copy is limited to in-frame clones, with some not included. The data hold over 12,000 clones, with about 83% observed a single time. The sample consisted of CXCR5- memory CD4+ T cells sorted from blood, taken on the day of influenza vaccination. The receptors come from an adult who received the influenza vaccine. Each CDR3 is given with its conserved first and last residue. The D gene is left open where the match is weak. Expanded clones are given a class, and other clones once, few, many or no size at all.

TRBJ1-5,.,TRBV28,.,CASSTRRDSNQPQHF,TGTGCCAGCAGTACCCGCCGGGATAGCAATCAGCCCCAGCATTTT
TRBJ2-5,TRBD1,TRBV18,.,CASSLDRVGETQYF,TGTGCCAGCTCACTTGACAGGGTAGGGGAGACCCAGTACTTC
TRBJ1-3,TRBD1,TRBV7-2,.,CASSLARGRGNTIYF,TGTGCCAGCAGTTTGGCCAGGGGGCGCGGAAACACCATATATTTT
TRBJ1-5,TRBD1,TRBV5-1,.,CASSEGTASGNQPQHF,TGCGCCAGCAGCGAGGGGACAGCTTCTGGCAATCAGCCCCAGCATTTT
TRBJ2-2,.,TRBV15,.,CATSRDINTGELFF,TGTGCCACCAGCAGAGACATAAACACCGGGGAGCTGTTTTTT
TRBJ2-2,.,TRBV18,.,CASSLSTGNTGELFF,TGTGCCAGCTCACTGAGTACAGGGAACACCGGGGAGCTGTTTTTT
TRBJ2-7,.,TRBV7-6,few,CASSLLRGEDIHEQYF,TGTGCCAGCAGCTTATTGAGGGGTGAGGATATTCACGAGCAGTACTTC
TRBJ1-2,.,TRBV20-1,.,CSARALGYTF,TGCAGTGCTAGAGCTCTCGGCTACACCTTC
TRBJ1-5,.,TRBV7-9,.,CASSLTVTQPQHF,TGTGCCAGCAGCTTAACAGTAACTCAGCCCCAGCATTTT
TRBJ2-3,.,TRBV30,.,CAWGVGAPTDTQYF,TGTGCCTGGGGGGTAGGGGCCCCCACAGATACGCAGTATTTT
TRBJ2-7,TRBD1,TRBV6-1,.,CASSALTGGLSYEQYF,TGTGCCAGCAGTGCCCTAACAGGGGGCCTCTCCTACGAGCAGTACTTC
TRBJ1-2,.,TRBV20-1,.,CSARDSKGYTF,TGCAGTGCTAGGGACAGCAAAGGCTACACCTTC
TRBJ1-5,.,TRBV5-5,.,CASSPTLWGNQPQHF,TGTGCCAGCAGCCCGACCCTTTGGGGCAATCAGCCCCAGCATTTT
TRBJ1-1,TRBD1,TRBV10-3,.,CAISDRVPEAFF,TGCGCCATCAGTGACAGGGTCCCTGAAGCTTTCTTT
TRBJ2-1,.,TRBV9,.,CASSVAPASFEQFF,TGTGCCAGCAGCGTAGCCCCCGCTAGTTTTGAGCAGTTCTTC
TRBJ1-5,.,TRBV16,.,CASSQSSERPQHF,TGTGCCAGCAGCCAATCGAGTGAGCGGCCCCAGCATTTT
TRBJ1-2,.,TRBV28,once,CASRAGLNYGYTF,TGTGCCAGCAGGGCTGGATTAAACTATGGCTACACCTTC
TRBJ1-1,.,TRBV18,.,CASSPPGTVNTEAFF,TGTGCCAGCTCACCGCCCGGGACGGTGAACACTGAAGCTTTCTTT
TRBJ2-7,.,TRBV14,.,CASRQRGGNYEQYF,TGTGCCAGCAGGCAAAGGGGGGGGAACTACGAGCAGTACTTC
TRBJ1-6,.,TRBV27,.,CASSLFQTKKGNNSPLHF,TGTGCCAGCAGTTTATTCCAAACAAAAAAGGGTAATAATTCACCCCTCCACTTT
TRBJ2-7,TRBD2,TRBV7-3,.,CASSLAGGSYEQYF,TGTGCCAGCAGCTTAGCGGGGGGCTCCTACGAGCAGTACTTC
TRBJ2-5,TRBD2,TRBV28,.,CASSKGLAGKIQETQYF,TGTGCCAGCAGTAAGGGACTAGCGGGGAAAATCCAAGAGACCCAGTACTTC
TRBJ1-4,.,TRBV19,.,CASSLSEKLFF,TGTGCCAGTAGTTTATCCGAAAAACTGTTTTTT
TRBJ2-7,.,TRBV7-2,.,CASSLLPTGPRYEQYF,TGTGCCAGCAGCTTATTACCCACGGGGCCCAGGTACGAGCAGTACTTC
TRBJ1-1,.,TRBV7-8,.,CASTAKILNTEAFF,TGTGCCAGCACCGCAAAGATTCTGAACACTGAAGCTTTCTTT
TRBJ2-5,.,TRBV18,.,CASSPRTVQETQYF,TGTGCCAGCTCACCACGAACTGTACAAGAGACCCAGTACTTC
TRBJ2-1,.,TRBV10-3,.,CAISEGQGQGRFNEQFF,TGTGCCATCAGTGAAGGACAAGGGCAGGGGAGGTTTAATGAGCAGTTCTTC
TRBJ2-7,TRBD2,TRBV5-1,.,CASSLGGGTYEQYF,TGCGCCAGCAGCTTGGGCGGGGGGACGTACGAGCAGTACTTC
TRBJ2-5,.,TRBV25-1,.,CASSWSGVETQYF,TGTGCCAGCAGTTGGTCCGGGGTAGAGACCCAGTACTTC
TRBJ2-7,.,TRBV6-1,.,CASSDGPYYEQYF,TGTGCCAGCAGTGATGGGCCATACTACGAGCAGTACTTC
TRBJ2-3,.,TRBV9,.,CASSVAGVTDTQYF,TGTGCCAGCAGCGTAGCTGGAGTAACAGATACGCAGTATTTT
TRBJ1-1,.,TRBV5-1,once,CASSTTPNTEAFF,TGCGCCAGCAGCACAACCCCGAACACTGAAGCTTTCTTT
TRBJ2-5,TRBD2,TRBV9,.,CASSVDLGGAETQYF,TGTGCCAGCAGCGTAGACCTCGGGGGGGCGGAAACCCAGTACTTC
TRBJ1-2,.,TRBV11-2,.,CASSLIRDTNYGYTF,TGTGCCAGCAGCCTAATCAGGGACACTAACTATGGCTACACCTTC
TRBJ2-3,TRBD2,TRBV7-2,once,CASTLRGLAGGGTDTQYF,TGTGCCAGCACCCTCCGGGGACTAGCGGGGGGGGGCACAGATACGCAGTATTTT
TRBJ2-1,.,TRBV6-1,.,CASRKTGYNEQFF,TGTGCCAGCAGGAAGACAGGTTACAATGAGCAGTTCTTC
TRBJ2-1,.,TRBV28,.,CASSLSGADEQFF,TGTGCCAGCAGTTTATCCGGGGCGGATGAGCAGTTCTTC
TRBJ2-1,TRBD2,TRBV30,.,CAYSRGVEQFF,TGTGCCTACAGTCGGGGGGTTGAGCAGTTCTTC
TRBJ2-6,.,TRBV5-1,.,CASSQQGGGANVLTF,TGCGCCAGCAGCCAACAGGGAGGTGGGGCCAACGTCCTGACTTTC
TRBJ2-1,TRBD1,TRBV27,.,CASSFDRGRVYEQFF,TGTGCCAGCAGTTTCGACAGGGGGCGCGTCTATGAGCAGTTCTTC
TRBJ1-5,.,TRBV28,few,CASSPGVRDQPQHF,TGTGCCAGCAGTCCAGGGGTTCGGGATCAGCCCCAGCATTTT
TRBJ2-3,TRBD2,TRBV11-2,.,CASSLRLAGGTDTQYF,TGTGCCAGCAGCTTGAGACTAGCGGGGGGCACAGATACGCAGTATTTT
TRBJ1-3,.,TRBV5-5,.,CASSLISSSSGNTIYF,TGTGCCAGCAGCTTGATTTCCAGCAGTTCTGGAAACACCATATATTTT
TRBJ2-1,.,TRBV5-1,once,CASSKAWDSGYNEQFF,TGCGCCAGCAGCAAAGCTTGGGACTCAGGGTACAATGAGCAGTTCTTC
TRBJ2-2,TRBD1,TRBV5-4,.,CASSLGHRGAAGELFF,TGTGCCAGCAGCTTGGGGCACAGGGGTGCGGCCGGGGAGCTGTTTTTT
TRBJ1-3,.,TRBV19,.,CASRTGPYSGNTIYF,TGTGCCAGTAGAACGGGACCCTACTCTGGAAACACCATATATTTT
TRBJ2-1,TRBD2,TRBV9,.,CASNIYGLAGVSEQFF,TGTGCCAGCAACATCTACGGACTAGCGGGGGTTAGTGAGCAGTTCTTC
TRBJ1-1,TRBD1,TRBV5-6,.,CASSGTGGFVTEAFF,TGTGCCAGCAGCGGGACAGGGGGCTTTGTGACTGAAGCTTTCTTT
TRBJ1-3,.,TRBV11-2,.,CASSSAPGSSGNTIYF,TGTGCCAGCAGCTCCGCCCCGGGGAGCTCTGGAAACACCATATATTTT
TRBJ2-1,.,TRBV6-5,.,CASSYEGGTSYNEQFF,TGTGCCAGCAGTTACGAGGGGGGGACCTCCTACAATGAGCAGTTCTTC
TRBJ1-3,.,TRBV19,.,CASSMVPARKYSGNTIYF,TGTGCCAGTAGTATGGTTCCAGCCCGAAAATACTCTGGAAACACCATATATTTT
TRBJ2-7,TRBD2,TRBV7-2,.,CASSSPRAGHGQYF,TGTGCCAGCAGCTCCCCTAGAGCGGGGCATGGGCAGTACTTC
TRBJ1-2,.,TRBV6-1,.,CASSEPPTANYGYTF,TGTGCCAGCAGTGAACCACCGACAGCGAACTATGGCTACACCTTC
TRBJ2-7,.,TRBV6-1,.,CASSVVIATGYYEQYF,TGTGCCAGCAGTGTTGTTATAGCGACTGGGTACTACGAGCAGTACTTC
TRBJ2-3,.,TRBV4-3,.,CASSQDTQGVGAQYF,TGCGCCAGCAGCCAAGATACCCAAGGCGTCGGAGCGCAGTATTTT
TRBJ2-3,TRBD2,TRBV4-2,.,CASSGTSGTDTQYF,TGTGCCAGCAGCGGGACTAGCGGTACAGATACGCAGTATTTT
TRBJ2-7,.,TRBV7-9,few,CASSLPPAYEQYF,TGTGCCAGCAGCCTCCCCCCGGCTTACGAGCAGTACTTC